The 30 T cell receptor beta chains below were found in one sample sequenced in a study of shared clonotypes between healthy human individuals (dated by TCRdb to 2018 to 2020). Libraries were made using the immunoSEQ multiplex PCR assay. TCRdb retrieved this table from immuneACCESS and kept in-frame rearrangements only. Not all clones are present; in checked studies, unresolved V genes account for under half, and no reason is known for the remainder. In all, the sample holds some 1,100,000 clones, and around 78% of those were seen once. The ten largest clones capture 0.5% to 0.6% of the sample. The sample taken for sequencing was memory CD4+ T cells from PBMCs. The sample's cell subset or site label is to be understood as: CD45RA-negative fraction. The origin of the receptors is a young man in good health. Some clones in this sample may be carry-over from other donors' samples.

CDR3 loop: CASSREQGSHYGYTF. CDR3 DNA sequence: TGTGCCAGCAGCAGGGAACAGGGGTCCCACTATGGCTACACCTTC. The chain uses TRBV9 and TRBJ1-2; TRBD1 matches at 7 bases. This CDR3 spans 15 amino acids. The ends lost 4 bases at V and 3 bases at J; junction bases unmatched: 9. Germline V gene data show CDR1 as SGDLS and CDR2 as YYNGEE.

V and J are TRBV2 and TRBJ2-3; D not resolved. CDR1 is SNHLY, CDR2 FYNNEI, per germline. Trimming pared 5 bases from V and 6 bases from J, leaving 12 bases between. This CDR3 comprises 13 residues. The CDR3 is CASSQNMGDTQYF. CDR3 nucleotides: TGTGCCAGCAGTCAAAATATGGGGGATACGCAGTATTTT.

The chain links TRBV7-9 to TRBJ2-2, with TRBD1 matching over 8 bases. Per germline, CDR1 SEHNR and CDR2 FQNEAQ (reference sequence). The CDR3 loop spans 15 amino acids. V trimming: 5 bases; J trimming: 2 bases; junction bases outside the gene matches: 4. CDR3 DNA sequence: TGTGCCAGCAGCCCAGACAGGGGTAACACCGGGGAGCTGTTTTTT. Translated: CASSPDRGNTGELFF.

This chain links TRBV11-1 with TRBJ1-2; 10 bases are a match to TRBD1. The CDR3 length is 16 residues. J gave up 4 bases and V 4 bases, and 9 bases lay outside the gene matches. Germline CDR1 and CDR2: SGHAT and FQDESV (reference sequence). CDR3 sequence: CASSSVPGQGPYGYTF. CDR3 nucleotides: TGTGCCAGCAGCTCAGTCCCGGGACAGGGGCCCTATGGCTACACCTTC. The complete variable domain, with remaining parts taken from reference TRBV11-1 and TRBJ1-2, reads EAEVAQSPRYKITEKSQAVAFWCDPISGHATLYWYRQILGQGPELLVQFQDESVVDDSQLPKDRFSAERLKGVDSTLKIQPAELGDSAMYLCASSSVPGQGPYGYTFGSGTRLTVV.

In DNA form, the CDR3 reads TGTGCCAGCTCAAATGCAGCAGATGGAAACACCATATATTTT. Its translation is CASSNAADGNTIYF. The chain uses TRBV18 and TRBJ1-3; D gene unclear. Trimming removed 5 bases at V and 3 bases at J, with 11 bases between. In germline, CDR1 is KGHSH, CDR2 LQKENI. The CDR3 is 14 amino acids.

The rearrangement joins TRBV7-9 to TRBJ1-1, with TRBD1 matching 7 bases. Germline-derived CDR1 and CDR2 are SEHNR and FQNEAQ (reference sequence). This CDR3 contains 15 residues. V gave up 5 bases and J gave up 0 bases; unmatched junction bases: 6. CDR3 sequence: CASSLWDSLNTEAFF. The CDR3 region has the DNA TGTGCCAGCAGCCTCTGGGACAGTTTGAACACTGAAGCTTTCTTT.

This chain uses TRBV18 with TRBJ2-1; TRBD2 aligns across 11 bases. The ends lost 1 base at V and 5 bases at J; junction bases unmatched: 4. CDR3 length: 16 amino acids. Germline CDR1 is KGHSH and CDR2 is LQKENI. The CDR3 nucleotides are TGTGCCAGCTCACCACAACTAGCGGGAGTGAACAATGAGCAGTTCTTC. Protein: CASSPQLAGVNNEQFF.

The V and J genes are TRBV7-6 and TRBJ1-1; no clear D gene. The germline V gene encodes CDR1 SGHVS and CDR2 FNYEAQ. V lost 4 bases and J 1 base, leaving 7 bases between the germline ends. This CDR3 spans 13 amino acids. The CDR3 region is CASSSKSNTEAFF. CDR3 DNA: TGTGCCAGCAGCTCCAAGTCGAACACTGAAGCTTTCTTT.

The chain joins TRBV14 to TRBJ1-2, with 7 bases that match TRBD1. Germline V CDR1 and CDR2: SGHDN, FVKESK. The CDR3 is made up of 15 amino acids. V lost 4 bases to trimming and J lost 4 bases; unmatched junction nucleotides: 9. The CDR3 sequence: CASSPRDSRFYGYTF. The CDR3 DNA reads TGTGCCAGCAGCCCCCGGGACAGCCGTTTCTATGGCTACACCTTC.

The J gene is TRBJ1-5, the V gene TRBV11-3; D gene ambiguous. Germline CDR1 is SGHNT and CDR2 is YENEEA. The V end lost 3 bases, the J end lost 0 bases, and 18 bases lay between the germline ends. The CDR3 consists of 18 residues. CDR3 in DNA: TGTGCCAGCAGCTTCGGCGGCACGCTTCCTTATAGCAATCAGCCCCAGCATTTT. Its translation is CASSFGGTLPYSNQPQHF.

The chain combines TRBV20-1 with TRBJ2-1, with D perhaps TRBD1 (5 bases). The CDR3 sequence is 11 residues long. Germline V gene data show CDR1 as DFQATT and CDR2 as SNEGSKA (reference sequence). Trimming took 5 bases from V and 4 from J, leaving 6 bases between them. The CDR3 DNA follows: TGCAGTGCTCGACAGTACAATGAGCAGTTCTTC. Its protein is CSARQYNEQFF.

The J gene is TRBJ2-3, the V gene TRBV4-2; 7 bases line up with TRBD2. The CDR3 contains 14 residues. Germline V lookup: CDR1 LGHNA, CDR2 YNFKEQ. After removal of 3 bases from V and 3 bases from J, the junction contained 3 bases not matched to a gene. The CDR3 region has the DNA TGTGCCAGCAGCCATGGGGAGGGTACAGATACGCAGTATTTT. Its translation: CASSHGEGTDTQYF.

This chain uses TRBV6-6 with TRBJ1-1; no reliable D call. Deletions cut 6 bases from V and 4 bases from J, with 12 bases between. This CDR3 is 13 amino acids long. Per germline, CDR1 MNHNY and CDR2 SVGAGI (reference sequence). The CDR3 loop reads CASSATSGTEAFF. In DNA, the CDR3 is TGTGCCAGCAGCGCCACGAGCGGCACTGAAGCTTTCTTT.

The table lists this clone with a count of one. CDR3 residues: CASSWGTSGSLEQYF. Here the CDR3 DNA reads TGTGCCAGCAGTTGGGGGACTAGCGGCTCGTTAGAGCAGTACTTC. The gene calls are TRBV7-2 and TRBJ2-7, with 11 bases matching TRBD2. Germline CDR1 is SGHTA and CDR2 is FQGNSA. Unmatched junction bases numbered 11, after V lost 6 bases and J lost 7 bases. CDR3 size: 15 residues.

V usage is TRBV21-1 and J usage is TRBJ1-2. TRBV21-1 is a listed pseudogene. This CDR3 spans 16 amino acids. For the CDR3, the DNA is TGTGCCAGCAGCAAAGACACCCGACTACATAACTATGGCTACACCTTC. It specifies CASSKDTRLHNYGYTF.

CDR3: CASSLVGQGNLGQYF. The CDR3 DNA is TGTGCCAGCAGTTTGGTAGGACAGGGGAATCTGGGGCAGTACTTC. This rearrangement joins TRBV28 to TRBJ2-7; 9 nucleotides line up with TRBD1. J lost 9 bases, V lost 3 bases, and 12 bases had no gene match. This CDR3 comprises 15 residues. Germline CDR1 is MDHEN and CDR2 is SYDVKM. The complete variable domain, with remaining parts taken from reference TRBV28 and TRBJ2-7, reads DVKVTQSSRYLVKRTGEKVFLECVQDMDHENMFWYRQDPGLGLRLIYFSYDVKMKEKGDIPEGYSVSREKKERFSLILESASTNQTSMYLCASSLVGQGNLGQYFGPGTRLTVT.

The chain joins TRBV27 to TRBJ2-4, with D tentatively TRBD1 (6 bases). The CDR3 length is 13 residues. Germline V gene data show CDR1 as MNHEY and CDR2 as SMNVEV (reference sequence). Trimming shortened V by 3 bases and J by 9 bases, and 12 bases separated the two germline ends. The CDR3 is CASSFSSRGIQYF. CDR3 nucleotides: TGTGCCAGCAGTTTCAGTAGCAGGGGCATTCAGTACTTC.

This chain links TRBV4-1 with TRBJ1-5, with a weak D call TRBD1 (5 bases). CDR1 and CDR2 (germline): MGHRA, YSYEKL. CDR3 length: 14 residues. Trimming left V 0 bases short and J 4 bases short, with 7 bases between. CDR3 DNA sequence: TGCGCCAGCAGCCAAGAAAAGGGGAATCAGCCCCAGCATTTT. Protein: CASSQEKGNQPQHF.

V gene TRBV28 combines with J gene TRBJ2-1; unclear D gene. The CDR3 consists of 15 residues. Germline V gene lookup returns CDR1 MDHEN and CDR2 SYDVKM. V lost 5 bases, J lost 2 bases, and 13 bases lay in between. The DNA for the CDR3 is TGTGCCAGCAGTCCCTCCGGCCGGACCTACAATGAGCAGTTCTTC. This encodes CASSPSGRTYNEQFF.

The genes are TRBV6-5 and TRBJ2-7; 7 bases match TRBD1. The CDR3 is made up of 14 amino acids. J lost 2 bases, V lost 9 bases, and 10 bases had no gene match. Germline CDR1 MNHEY, CDR2 SVGAGI. The DNA of the CDR3 is TGTGCCAGTCGTGACAGGGCCCCCCCCTACGAGCAGTACTTC. Encoded protein: CASRDRAPPYEQYF.

This clone was detected only once. V is TRBV10-2 and J is TRBJ2-7, with 10 bases fitting TRBD2. This CDR3 contains 15 residues. The ends lost 6 bases at V and 0 bases at J; junction bases unmatched: 5. Germline V gene lookup returns CDR1 WSHSY and CDR2 SAAADI. The CDR3 DNA is TGCGCCAGCAGCGAGAGCGGGAGGGCCTCCTACGAGCAGTACTTC. Protein product: CASSESGRASYEQYF.

This clone was observed a single time. The chain combines TRBV4-3 with TRBJ2-7; 11 bases fit TRBD2. Germline V gene sequence: CDR1 LGHNA, CDR2 YSLEER. CDR3 length equals 20 residues. V gave up 0 bases and J gave up 1 base; unmatched junction bases: 14. The CDR3 loop is CASSQDASGRSQAPSYEQYF. The CDR3, as DNA: TGCGCCAGCAGCCAAGATGCTAGCGGGAGGTCCCAGGCACCTTCCTACGAGCAGTACTTC.

The chain carries TRBV6-1 and TRBJ1-1; D is possibly TRBD1 (6 bases). Germline assignment: CDR1 MNHNS and CDR2 SASEGT. The CDR3 covers 13 residues. The germline V and J ends were trimmed by 5 bases and 4 bases, with 11 bases remaining between them. In nucleotides, the CDR3 is TGTGCCAGCAGTCAGGAGGGGGGCACTGAAGCTTTCTTT. Its translation is CASSQEGGTEAFF.

The genes are TRBV30 and TRBJ1-5; D gene ambiguous. The CDR3 extends over 18 amino acids. CDR1 is GTSNPN and CDR2 is SVGIG in the germline V gene (reference sequence). Trimming cost V 2 bases and J 0 bases, with 20 bases left between them. DNA for the CDR3: TGTGCCTGGAGTCATGCGAGGGCCCGCCCTTATAGCAATCAGCCCCAGCATTTT. Its protein is CAWSHARARPYSNQPQHF. Looking up the rest from reference TRBV30 and TRBJ1-5 gives the full variable domain: SQTIHQWPATLVQPVGSPLSLECTVEGTSNPNLYWYRQAAGRGLQLLFYSVGIGQISSEVPQNLSASRPQDRQFILSSKKLLLSDSGFYLCAWSHARARPYSNQPQHFGDGTRLSIL.

This sequence joins TRBV7-2 and TRBJ2-7; D perhaps matches TRBD1 (7 bases). The CDR3 extends over 15 amino acids. Trimming removed 3 bases at V and 4 bases at J, with 16 bases between. Looked up from germline, CDR1 is SGHTA and CDR2 is FQGNSA. For the CDR3, the DNA is TGTGCCAGCAGCTTGTTTAAGGGGGCGGGATACGAGCAGTACTTC. This translates into CASSLFKGAGYEQYF.

In the case of this clone: The sample contains more than one DNA sequence encoding this CDR3. V and J are TRBV18 and TRBJ1-1; tentative D call: TRBD1 (6 bases). CDR1 KGHSH and CDR2 LQKENI come from the germline V gene. The CDR3 extends over 15 amino acids. The ends were cut back, 3 bases at V and 1 base at J, with 12 bases in the middle. The CDR3 protein is CASSPPGQRNTEAFF. CDR3 DNA: TGTGCCAGCTCACCCCCCGGACAGAGGAACACTGAAGCTTTCTTT.

This sequence joins TRBV27 and TRBJ2-7; TRBD1 might be the D (6 bases). The CDR3 runs to 15 residues. Germline V gene lookup returns CDR1 MNHEY and CDR2 SMNVEV (reference sequence). Trimming shortened V by 5 bases and J by 0 bases, and 14 bases separated the two germline ends. DNA for the CDR3: TGTGCCAGCAGTCCCCCAGGGGCCTTCTCCTACGAGCAGTACTTC. It codes for CASSPPGAFSYEQYF.

V is TRBV9 and J is TRBJ2-7; D ambiguous. V was cut by 1 base and J by 5 bases, with 16 bases left in between. Germline V gene lookup returns CDR1 SGDLS and CDR2 YYNGEE. This CDR3 is built from 15 residues. The CDR3 reads CASSVQPQAPHEQYF. The CDR3 DNA reads as TGTGCCAGCAGCGTACAGCCGCAGGCCCCCCACGAGCAGTACTTC. The variable domain in full, completed from reference TRBV9 and TRBJ2-7, reads DSGVTQTPKHLITATGQRVTLRCSPRSGDLSVYWYQQSLDQGLQFLIQYYNGEERAKGNILERFSAQQFPDLHSELNLSSLELGDSALYFCASSVQPQAPHEQYFGPGTRLTVT.

V gene TRBV10-3 combines with J gene TRBJ2-1; 10 nucleotides line up with TRBD2. Germline V gene data show CDR1 as ENHRY and CDR2 as SYGVKD. With V trimmed by 2 bases and J by 8 bases, 0 bases remained unmatched. There are 13 residues in the CDR3. The CDR3 bases are TGTGCCATCAGTGAGAGCGGGAGGGATGAGCAGTTCTTC. Amino acid sequence: CAISESGRDEQFF.

The rearrangement links TRBV11-3 to TRBJ2-1, with D tentatively TRBD2 (6 bases). Deletions cut 1 base from V and 2 bases from J, with 12 bases between. The germline gives CDR1 SGHNT, CDR2 YENEEA. This CDR3 comprises 16 residues. The CDR3 DNA sequence: TGTGCCAGCAGCTTAGTTCCGACTAGAACCTACAATGAGCAGTTCTTC. Its translation: CASSLVPTRTYNEQFF.